This T cell receptor (beta chain) was retrieved from a study of blood T cell repertoires in COVID-19. Clones were sequenced by immunoSEQ multiplex PCR, and TCRdb holds only the in-frame ones, with some missing. The profile shows under 500,000 clones, around 88% of them singletons. The CDR3 is 14 amino acids. Germline V CDR1 and CDR2: MNHNY, SVGAGI (reference sequence). Germline trimming cut 6 bases from V and 2 bases from J; bases unmatched to any gene: 3. This receptor was taken from a woman aged 25 to 39 with acute or convalescent COVID-19. Sequenced: peripheral blood. The chain recombines TRBV6-6 with TRBJ1-2; the match to TRBD1 covers 10 bases. The CDR3 DNA sequence: TGTGCCAGCAGGACGGGACAGGGGAACTATGGCTACACCTTC. It codes for CASRTGQGNYGYTF.